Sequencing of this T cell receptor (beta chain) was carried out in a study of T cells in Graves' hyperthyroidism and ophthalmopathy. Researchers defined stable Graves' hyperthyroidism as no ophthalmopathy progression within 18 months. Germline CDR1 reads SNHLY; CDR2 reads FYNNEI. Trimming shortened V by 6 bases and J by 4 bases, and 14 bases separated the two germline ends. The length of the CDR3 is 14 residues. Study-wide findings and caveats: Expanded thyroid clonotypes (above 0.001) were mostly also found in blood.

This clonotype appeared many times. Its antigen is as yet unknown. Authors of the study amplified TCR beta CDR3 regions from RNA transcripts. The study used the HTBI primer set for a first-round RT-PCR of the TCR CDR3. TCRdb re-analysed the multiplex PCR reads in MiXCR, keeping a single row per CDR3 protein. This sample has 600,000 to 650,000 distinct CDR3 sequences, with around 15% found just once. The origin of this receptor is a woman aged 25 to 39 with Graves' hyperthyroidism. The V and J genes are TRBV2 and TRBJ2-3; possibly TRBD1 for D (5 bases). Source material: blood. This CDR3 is CASREQGGADTQYF. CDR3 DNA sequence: TGTGCCAGCAGGGAGCAGGGTGGCGCAGATACGCAGTATTTT.